These T cell receptor beta chains were read from a single sample in a study of T cell repertoires in cytomegalovirus infection. TCRdb passed the reads through MiXCR, listing each CDR3 protein once. The table records over 300,000 distinct CDR3 sequences, 15% to 20% of them present only once. The specimen was PBMCs. Source of these receptors: a human donor in good health (CMV status not recorded). Some clones in this sample may be carry-over from other donors' samples. Each CDR3 is given with its conserved first and last residue. The D gene is left open where the match is weak. Clone size is given for some rows only: seen once, a few or many times, or a class if the clone is expanded.

>-|TRBJ1-1|-|TRBV20-1
TGCAGTGCCCCAACGGCCGCGGGCACTGAAGCTTTCTTT
CSAPTAAGTEAFF
>-|TRBJ1-1|-|TRBV29-1
TGCAGCGTTCGGGGGATGAACACTGAAGCTTTCTTT
CSVRGMNTEAFF
>medium-sized|TRBJ1-1|-|TRBV7-2
TGTGCCAGCAGGGGGGGGATAACAGGGTTTGAAGCTTTCTTT
CASRGGITGFEAFF
>-|TRBJ1-4|-|TRBV6-6
TGTGCCAGCGGAACAGGGAGGAGGGATGAAAAACTGTTTTTT
CASGTGRRDEKLFF
>many|TRBJ2-7|TRBD1|TRBV6-5
TGTGCCAGCAGTTACTTAACAGGGGGCCACTACGAGCAGTACTTC
CASSYLTGGHYEQYF
>-|TRBJ1-2|TRBD1|TRBV5-4
TGTGCCAGCAGCTCCGGGACAGAGCATCTTTATGGCTACACCTTC
CASSSGTEHLYGYTF
>-|TRBJ1-1|TRBD1|TRBV3-1
TGTGCCAGCAGCGGACCGGGACAGGTGGGGGGTGAAGCTTTCTTT
CASSGPGQVGGEAFF
>-|TRBJ2-7|TRBD1|TRBV29-1
TGCAGCGCCGGGACAGAAGGCTACGAGCAGTACTTC
CSAGTEGYEQYF
>few|TRBJ2-1|-|TRBV15
TGTGCCACCAGCAGAGGTTTGGGGGAAAGATATGAGCAGTTCTTC
CATSRGLGERYEQFF
>few|TRBJ2-1|-|TRBV6-2/TRBV6-3
TGTGCCAGCCATTCTCAACCCGGAAACAATGAGCAGTTCTTC
CASHSQPGNNEQFF